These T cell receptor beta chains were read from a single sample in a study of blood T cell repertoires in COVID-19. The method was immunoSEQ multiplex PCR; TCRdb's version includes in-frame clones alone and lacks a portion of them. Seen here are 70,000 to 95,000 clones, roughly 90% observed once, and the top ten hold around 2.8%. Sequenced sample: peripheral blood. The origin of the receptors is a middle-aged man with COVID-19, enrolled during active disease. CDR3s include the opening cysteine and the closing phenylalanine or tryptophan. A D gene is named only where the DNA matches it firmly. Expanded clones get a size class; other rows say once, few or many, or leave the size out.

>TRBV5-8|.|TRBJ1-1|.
CASSASWQANTEAFF
TGTGCCAGCAGCGCATCATGGCAGGCAAACACTGAAGCTTTCTTT
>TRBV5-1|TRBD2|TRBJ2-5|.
CASSPAGATGTQYF
TGCGCCAGCAGCCCAGCGGGGGCAACGGGGACCCAGTACTTC
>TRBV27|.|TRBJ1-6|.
CASSIQDFSNSPLHF
TGTGCCAGCAGTATACAGGATTTCTCGAATTCACCCCTCCACTTT
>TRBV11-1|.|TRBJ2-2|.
CASSLLRGENTGELFF
TGTGCCAGCAGCTTACTCAGGGGGGAGAACACCGGGGAGCTGTTTTTT
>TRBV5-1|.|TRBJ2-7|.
CASSLPGYYEQYF
TGCGCCAGCAGCTTACCAGGCTACTACGAGCAGTACTTC
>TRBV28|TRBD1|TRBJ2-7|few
CASSTDRAYEQYF
TGTGCCAGCAGTACTGACAGGGCCTACGAGCAGTACTTC
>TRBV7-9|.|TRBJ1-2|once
CASSLVEADQANYGYTF
TGTGCCAGCAGCTTAGTTGAGGCCGACCAAGCTAACTATGGCTACACCTTC
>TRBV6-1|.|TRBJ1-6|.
CASSERGGFGDNSPLHF
TGTGCCAGCAGTGAAAGAGGCGGCTTCGGGGATAATTCACCCCTCCACTTT
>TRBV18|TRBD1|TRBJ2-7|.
CASSPVAGGEQYF
TGTGCCAGCTCACCAGTCGCAGGGGGCGAGCAGTACTTC
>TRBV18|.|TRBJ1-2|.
CASATSGDKGDYTF
TGTGCCAGCGCCACCAGCGGAGACAAGGGGGACTACACCTTC
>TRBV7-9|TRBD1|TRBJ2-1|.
CASSYTGTGVNEQFF
TGTGCCAGCAGCTACACCGGGACAGGGGTCAATGAGCAGTTCTTC
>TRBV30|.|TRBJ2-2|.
CAWSVLLVIRAGTGELFF
TGTGCCTGGAGTGTTCTATTGGTCATCCGAGCGGGCACCGGGGAGCTGTTTTTT
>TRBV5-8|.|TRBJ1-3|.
CASSFVQGNTIYF
TGTGCCAGCAGCTTCGTTCAGGGAAACACCATATATTTT
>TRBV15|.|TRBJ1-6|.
CATSRAGSGGSPLHF
TGTGCCACCAGCAGAGCCGGGTCGGGGGGTTCACCCCTCCACTTT
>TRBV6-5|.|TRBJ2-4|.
CASSSRLATVVIQYF
TGTGCCAGCAGTTCCCGTCTCGCGACAGTGGTCATTCAGTACTTC
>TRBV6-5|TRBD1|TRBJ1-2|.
CASSLDRDYGYTF
TGTGCCAGCAGCCTAGACAGGGACTATGGCTACACCTTC
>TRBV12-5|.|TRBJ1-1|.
CASGLANKTGDRNTEAFF
TGTGCTAGTGGTTTGGCCAATAAAACCGGTGACAGGAACACTGAAGCTTTCTTT
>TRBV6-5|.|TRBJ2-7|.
CASTETGPLRNEQYF
TGTGCCAGCACCGAGACAGGACCTTTGAGGAACGAGCAGTACTTC
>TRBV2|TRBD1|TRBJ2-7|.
CASSRIFGTGGSTDEQYF
TGTGCCAGCAGTCGCATTTTTGGGACAGGGGGCAGTACGGACGAGCAGTACTTC
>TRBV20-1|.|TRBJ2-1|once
CSARQGGEQFF
TGCAGTGCTAGACAGGGAGGTGAGCAGTTCTTC
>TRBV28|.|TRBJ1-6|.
CASSRVNNSPLHF
TGTGCCAGCAGCAGGGTTAATAATTCACCCCTCCACTTT
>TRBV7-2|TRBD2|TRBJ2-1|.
CASSYDSAGGYNEQFF
TGTGCCAGCAGCTACGACTCAGCGGGGGGGTACAATGAGCAGTTCTTC
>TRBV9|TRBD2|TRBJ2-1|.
CASSVRYDSLAGGPGEQFF
TGTGCCAGCAGCGTCCGATACGATTCACTAGCGGGGGGGCCGGGTGAGCAGTTCTTC
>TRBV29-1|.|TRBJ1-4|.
CSAAPGNTNEKLFF
TGCAGCGCCGCCCCAGGGAATACTAATGAAAAACTGTTTTTT
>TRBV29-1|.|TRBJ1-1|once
CSVVEGLTEAFF
TGCAGCGTTGTGGAGGGTCTCACTGAAGCTTTCTTT
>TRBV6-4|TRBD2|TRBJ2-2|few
CASSASGVGTGELFF
TGTGCCAGCAGTGCCAGCGGGGTCGGCACCGGGGAGCTGTTTTTT
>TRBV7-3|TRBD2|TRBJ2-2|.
CASSLLAGLGNTGELFF
TGTGCCAGCAGCTTACTAGCGGGACTAGGAAACACCGGGGAGCTGTTTTTT
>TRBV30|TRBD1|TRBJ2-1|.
CAWSKGDRGLYNEQFF
TGTGCCTGGAGTAAAGGGGACAGGGGGCTGTACAATGAGCAGTTCTTC
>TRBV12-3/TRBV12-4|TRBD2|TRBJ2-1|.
CASRRDGGNEQFF
TGTGCCAGCAGGAGGGACGGGGGGAATGAGCAGTTCTTC
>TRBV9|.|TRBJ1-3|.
CASSAHADGSYGNTIYF
TGTGCCAGCAGCGCGCATGCAGACGGGTCTTATGGAAACACCATATATTTT
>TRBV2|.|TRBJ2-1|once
CASRLRGLSETATYNEQFF
TGTGCCAGCAGATTAAGGGGGTTGAGTGAGACCGCTACCTACAATGAGCAGTTCTTC
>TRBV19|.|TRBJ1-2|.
CASRPTGPERGYTF
TGTGCCAGTAGGCCAACAGGGCCGGAACGTGGCTACACCTTC
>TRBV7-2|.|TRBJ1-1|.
CASSSSGNTEAFF
TGTGCCAGCAGCTCTTCAGGAAACACTGAAGCTTTCTTT
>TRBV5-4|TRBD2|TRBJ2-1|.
CASSGKAGSSYNEQFF
TGTGCCAGCAGCGGAAAAGCGGGGAGCTCCTACAATGAGCAGTTCTTC
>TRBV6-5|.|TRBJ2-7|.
CASSYTTGLLDEQYF
TGTGCCAGCAGTTACACTACAGGGTTGCTCGACGAGCAGTACTTC
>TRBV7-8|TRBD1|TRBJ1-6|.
CASSFGQGSPLHF
TGTGCCAGCAGCTTCGGACAGGGATCACCCCTCCACTTT
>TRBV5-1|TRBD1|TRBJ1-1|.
CASSLGDRWNTEAFF
TGCGCCAGCAGCTTGGGGGACAGGTGGAACACTGAAGCTTTCTTT
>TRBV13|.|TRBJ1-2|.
CASSLGRVGNYGYTF
TGTGCCAGCAGCTTAGGGAGGGTTGGAAACTATGGCTACACCTTC
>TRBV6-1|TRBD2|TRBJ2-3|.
CASSELAGGRDTQYF
TGTGCCAGCAGTGAGTTAGCGGGGGGCCGAGATACGCAGTATTTT
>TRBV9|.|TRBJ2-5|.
CASSVGTGNSQETQYF
TGTGCCAGCAGCGTAGGGACGGGGAATTCTCAAGAGACCCAGTACTTC
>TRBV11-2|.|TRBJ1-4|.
CASSQAQGTPNEKLFF
TGTGCCAGCAGCCAGGCCCAGGGTACGCCTAATGAAAAACTGTTTTTT
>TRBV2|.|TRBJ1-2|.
CASSENRVGDYYGYTF
TGTGCCAGCAGTGAAAACCGGGTTGGGGACTACTATGGCTACACCTTC
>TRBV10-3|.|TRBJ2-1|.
CAIMSQGAWEQFF
TGTGCCATCATGTCTCAGGGCGCGTGGGAGCAGTTCTTC